The 16 T cell receptor beta chains given below trace back to one sample, sequenced in a study of T cells in Graves' hyperthyroidism and ophthalmopathy. TCR beta CDR3 sequences were amplified from RNA transcripts. HTBI primers were the set used in a first-round RT-PCR of the TCR CDR3. TCRdb called the multiplex PCR reads again in MiXCR, with one record for every CDR3 protein. This table holds about 700,000 distinct CDR3 sequences, approximately 14% found once. Sample: blood. The receptors originated from a woman younger than 30 with Graves' hyperthyroidism.

This clonotype has more than one count but fewer than ten. The chain links TRBV20-1 to TRBJ1-1; D not certain. V dropped 0 bases and J dropped 7 bases, with 18 bases sitting between them. The CDR3 covers 15 residues. Germline loops: CDR1 DFQATT, CDR2 SNEGSKA (reference sequence). The CDR3 nucleotides read TGCAGTGCTAGAGATCACAAGGGAGGCGATGGTGAAGCTTTCTTT. Its translation is CSARDHKGGDGEAFF.

Many counts were recorded for this clonotype. The rearrangement joins TRBV28 to TRBJ1-2; TRBD1 agrees at 8 bases. The CDR3 spans 13 residues. Trimming at V came to 7 bases and at J to 1 base, leaving 2 bases not matched to a gene. Germline CDR1 reads MDHEN; CDR2 reads SYDVKM. The CDR3 nucleotides are TGTGCCAGCACGGACAGGGTTAACTATGGCTACACCTTC. Translation: CASTDRVNYGYTF.

This clonotype was counted ten times or more. The chain combines TRBV20-1 with TRBJ2-3; D is undetermined. Trimming took off 4 bases at V and 0 bases at J, with 14 bases between the two ends. Germline CDR1 and CDR2: DFQATT and SNEGSKA (reference sequence). The CDR3 runs to 15 residues. The CDR3 region has the DNA TGCAGTGCTATACCACGAGTTTCTAGCACAGATACGCAGTATTTT. Its translation is CSAIPRVSSTDTQYF.

Many counts were recorded for this clonotype. CDR3 loop: CASSPPLDRSGEWKPPYEQYF. CDR3 coding DNA: TGTGCCAGCAGCCCACCCCTAGACCGGTCGGGGGAGTGGAAACCTCCCTACGAGCAGTACTTC. The rearrangement joins TRBV7-8 to TRBJ2-7, with D possibly matching TRBD2 (6 bases). The CDR3 contains 21 residues. V shed 5 bases and J shed 2 bases, with 34 bases lying between them. Germline-derived CDR1 and CDR2 are SGHVS and FQNEAQ. Combining the CDR3 with reference TRBV7-8 and TRBJ2-7 gives the whole variable domain GAGVSQSPRYKVAKRGQDVALRCDPISGHVSLFWYQQALGQGPEFLTYFQNEAQLDKSGLPSDRFFAERPEGSVSTLKIQRTQQEDSAVYLCASSPPLDRSGEWKPPYEQYFGPGTRLTVT.

This clonotype showed up many times. The V and J genes are TRBV30 and TRBJ1-1; TRBD1 might be the D (5 bases). This CDR3 region has 14 residues. Germline V lookup: CDR1 GTSNPN, CDR2 SVGIG (reference sequence). V was pared by 8 bases and J by 0 bases, with 16 bases between. The CDR3 region is CAGRWGNLNTEAFF. CDR3 in DNA: TGTGCCGGTCGGTGGGGCAATCTGAACACTGAAGCTTTCTTT.

For this clonotype: At one boundary the junction diverges from the germline segment, which might be a read error. The chain combines TRBV6-2 or TRBV6-3 with TRBJ2-1; tentative D call: TRBD2 (6 bases). From germline, CDR1 is MNHEY and CDR2 SVGEGT. The CDR3 spans 13 residues. The CDR3 region is CASSNTRGDERFF. DNA of the CDR3: TGTGCCAGCAGCAATACCCGCGGGGATGAGCGGTTCTTC.

This clonotype was picked up many times. This rearrangement joins TRBV2 to TRBJ1-2; perhaps TRBD1 as D (5 bases). Looked up from germline, CDR1 is SNHLY and CDR2 is FYNNEI. This CDR3 has 13 residues. Trimming took 4 bases from V and 3 from J, leaving 9 bases between them. DNA for the CDR3: TGTGCCAGCAGTGTTGGCAGGGACTATGGCTACACCTTC. It codes for CASSVGRDYGYTF.

In this sample, this clonotype turned up many times. The chain links TRBV20-1 to TRBJ2-3; D may be TRBD2 (6 bases). Germline CDR1 DFQATT, CDR2 SNEGSKA (reference sequence). The CDR3 loop spans 11 amino acids. The CDR3 reads CRGGDTDTQYF. CDR3 sequence (DNA): TGCAGGGGGGGAGACACAGATACGCAGTATTTT.

This clonotype came up many times. The CDR3 reads CASSYSPGSYEQYF. The CDR3 DNA follows: TGTGCCAGCAGTTACTCTCCGGGCTCCTACGAGCAGTACTTC. The chain carries TRBV6-6 and TRBJ2-7; no definite D call. Germline CDR1 is MNHNY and CDR2 is SVGAGI (reference sequence). CDR3 length equals 14 residues. Trimming stripped 0 bases from V and 0 bases from J, with 6 bases between.

To note about this clonotype: The junction does not match germline at one end; this may be a read error. This chain uses TRBV29-1 with TRBJ2-3; 13 bases fit TRBD2. This CDR3 has 15 amino acids. Germline CDR1 is SQVTM and CDR2 is ANQGSEA. The CDR3 here is CSGGLAGVRTDTQCF. In DNA, the CDR3 is TGCAGCGGAGGACTAGCGGGGGTGCGCACAGATACGCAGTGTTTT.

This clonotype has a count of ten or more. This rearrangement joins TRBV20-1 to TRBJ1-1, with D maybe TRBD1 (5 bases). Germline loops: CDR1 DFQATT, CDR2 SNEGSKA (reference sequence). V dropped 1 base and J dropped 4 bases, with 25 bases sitting between them. The length of the CDR3 is 18 residues. CDR3 loop: CSARAGRGSRTYFTEAFF. Written as DNA, the CDR3 is TGCAGTGCTAGAGCCGGCAGAGGAAGTAGGACATACTTCACTGAAGCTTTCTTT.

This clonotype has ten or more counts. This chain uses TRBV12-3 or TRBV12-4 with TRBJ1-1, with D unclear. This CDR3 is 14 amino acids long. The ends were cut back, 3 bases at V and 6 bases at J, with 14 bases in the middle. The CDR3 loop is CASSFRATGAEAFF. The CDR3, as DNA: TGTGCCAGCAGTTTTAGGGCCACTGGGGCTGAAGCTTTCTTT.

The table lists this clonotype with many counts. The chain uses TRBV29-1 and TRBJ2-3; tentatively, D is TRBD1 or TRBD2 (5 bases each). V lost 4 bases and J lost 4, with 21 bases in between. CDR1 SQVTM and CDR2 ANQGSEA come from the germline V gene. The CDR3 loop spans 16 amino acids. CDR3 protein: CSVVALLGANADTQYF. The CDR3 bases are TGCAGCGTTGTCGCCCTCCTCGGGGCAAACGCAGATACGCAGTATTTT.

This clonotype has at least ten counts. The rearrangement joins TRBV20-1 to TRBJ2-7; 7 bases are shared with TRBD2. The CDR3 has 11 residues. Germline CDR1 is DFQATT and CDR2 is SNEGSKA (reference sequence). The CDR3 region has the DNA TGCTCCGGGAGGAGGGGCTACGAGCAGTACTTC. Residues: CSGRRGYEQYF.

This clonotype was seen many times. The genes are TRBV11-2 and TRBJ2-7; 9 bases agree with TRBD2. The germline gives CDR1 SGHAT, CDR2 FQNNGV. V was clipped by 4 bases and J by 2 bases; unmatched bases: 6. The length of the CDR3 is 15 residues. In DNA form, the CDR3 reads TGTGCCAGCAGCTACCAGCGGGAGGCCACCTACGAGCAGTACTTC. Translation gives CASSYQREATYEQYF.

This chain uses TRBV10-3 with TRBJ2-5, with TRBD2 as a possible D gene (6 bases). The CDR3 covers 14 residues. Germline CDR1 and CDR2: ENHRY and SYGVKD. V lost 2 bases and J lost 9, with 16 bases in between. This CDR3 is CAISENGGPVSQYF. The CDR3 coding sequence is TGTGCCATCAGTGAGAATGGAGGGCCGGTGTCCCAGTACTTC.